Detailed here is one TCR beta chain. The data were obtained in a study of blood T cell repertoires in COVID-19. Study details: The United States, Italy and Spain supplied acute and convalescent COVID-19 samples.

The length of the CDR3 is 16 residues. CDR1 and CDR2 from the germline V gene are MDHEN and SYDVKM. V shed 4 bases and J 1 base; nucleotides not matched to a gene: 9. As originally analysed: How many nucleated cells were present was estimated from reference gene primer amplification. The method was immunoSEQ multiplex PCR; TCRdb's version includes in-frame clones alone and lacks a portion of them. V and J calls and clone size are given by that table; D and trimming were obtained from the DNA. The sample has tens of thousands of clones, 70% to 90% seen once. Material: peripheral blood. The chain combines TRBV28 with TRBJ2-5, with 7 bases aligning to TRBD2. The sequence came from a man in his sixties with acute or convalescent COVID-19. CDR3 nucleotide sequence: TGTGCCAGCAGTTCTCTCAAGGTAGCGGGCCAAGAGACCCAGTACTTC. Its protein is CASSSLKVAGQETQYF.